The source of this TCR beta chain is a study of technical replicates of blood from a handful of donors. The repertoire was sequenced with immunoSEQ multiplex PCR; TCRdb's copy has only in-frame clones and lacks some. In the table there are 74,000 or so clones, 96% of which are singletons. There are 17 residues in the CDR3. The germline V gene has CDR1 MGHRA and CDR2 YSYEKL. V shed 5 bases, J shed 2 bases, and the junction held 9 bases outside the gene matches. The specimen sequenced was T cells isolated from PBMCs. The V and J genes are TRBV4-1 and TRBJ2-7; 13 nucleotides line up with TRBD2. The TCR originated in a human donor in good health. The CDR3 nucleotides are TGCGCCAGCAGCGACGCGATTGGGACTAGCGGGACCTACGAGCAGTACTTC. Protein sequence: CASSDAIGTSGTYEQYF.